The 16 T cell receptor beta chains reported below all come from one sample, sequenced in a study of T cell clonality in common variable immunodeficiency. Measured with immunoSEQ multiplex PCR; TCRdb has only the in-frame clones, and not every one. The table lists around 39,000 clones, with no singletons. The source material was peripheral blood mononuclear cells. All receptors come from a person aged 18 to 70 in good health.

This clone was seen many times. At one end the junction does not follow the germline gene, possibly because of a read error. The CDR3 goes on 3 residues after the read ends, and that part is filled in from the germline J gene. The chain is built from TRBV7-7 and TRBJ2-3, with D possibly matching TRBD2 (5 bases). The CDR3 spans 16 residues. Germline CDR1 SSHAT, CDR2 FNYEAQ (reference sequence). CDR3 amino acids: CASSLAPGWSTDTQYF. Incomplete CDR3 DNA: TGTGCTAGCAGCTTAGCGCCCGGGTGGAGCACAGATACG.

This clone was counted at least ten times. CDR3 sequence reads: CASSFNRGIEKLFF. CDR3 DNA (partial): TGTGCCAGCAGTTTTAACAGGGGGATTGAAAAA. The rearrangement links TRBV12-3 or TRBV12-4 to TRBJ1-4, with TRBD1 matching 8 bases. The read stops 3 residues short of the end of the CDR3; the missing end is completed from the germline J gene. The V segment lost 3 bases and the J segment 7 bases; nucleotides outside the gene matches: 4. The CDR3 runs 14 residues.

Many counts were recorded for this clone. CDR3: CAISEGGERSDTQYF. The covered CDR3 bases are TGTGCCATCAGTGAAGGCGGGGAAAGATCAGATACG. The chain uses TRBV10-3 and TRBJ2-3, with D tentatively TRBD2 (6 bases). The read halts 3 residues ahead of the CDR3 end, with the missing end drawn from the germline J gene. From germline, CDR1 is ENHRY and CDR2 SYGVKD. This CDR3 is built from 15 residues. V was trimmed by 3 bases and J by 4 bases, leaving 14 bases between them.

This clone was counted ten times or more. This chain's CDR3 is CASSRTDRQLSGNTIYF. The CDR3 DNA, read in part, is TGTGCCAGCAGCCGGACTGACAGGCAACTCTCTGGAAACACC. This chain joins TRBV4-2 and TRBJ1-3; D is possibly TRBD1 (6 bases). Read sequence stops 3 residues before the CDR3 end, and the germline J gene provides the missing end. Trimming removed 4 bases at V and 0 bases at J, with 16 bases between. The CDR3 contains 17 residues. Germline V gene lookup returns CDR1 LGHNA and CDR2 YNFKEQ.

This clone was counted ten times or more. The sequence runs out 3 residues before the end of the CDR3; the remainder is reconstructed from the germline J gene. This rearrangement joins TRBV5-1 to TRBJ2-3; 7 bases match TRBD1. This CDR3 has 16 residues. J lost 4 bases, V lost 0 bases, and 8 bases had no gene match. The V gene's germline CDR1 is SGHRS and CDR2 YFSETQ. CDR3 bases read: TGCGCCAGCAGCTTGGAAGGAAGACAGGGCTCAGATACG. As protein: CASSLEGRQGSDT. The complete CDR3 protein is CASSLEGRQGSDTQYF.

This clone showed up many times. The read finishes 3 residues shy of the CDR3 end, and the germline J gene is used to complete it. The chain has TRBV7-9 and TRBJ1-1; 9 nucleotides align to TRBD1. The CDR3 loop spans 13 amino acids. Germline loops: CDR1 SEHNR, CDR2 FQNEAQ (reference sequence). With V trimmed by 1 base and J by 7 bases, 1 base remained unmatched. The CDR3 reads CASSLDRGLEAFF. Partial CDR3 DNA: TGTGCCAGCAGCTTAGACAGGGGGCTTGAA.

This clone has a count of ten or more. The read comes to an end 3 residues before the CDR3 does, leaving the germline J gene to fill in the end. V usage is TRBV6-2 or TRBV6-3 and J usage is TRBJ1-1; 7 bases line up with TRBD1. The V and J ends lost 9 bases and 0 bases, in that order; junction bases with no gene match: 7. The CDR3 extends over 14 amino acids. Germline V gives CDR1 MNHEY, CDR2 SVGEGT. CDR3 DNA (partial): TGTGCCAGTAAGGGACAGACCATGAACACTGAA. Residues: CASKGQTMNTE. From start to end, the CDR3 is CASKGQTMNTEAFF.

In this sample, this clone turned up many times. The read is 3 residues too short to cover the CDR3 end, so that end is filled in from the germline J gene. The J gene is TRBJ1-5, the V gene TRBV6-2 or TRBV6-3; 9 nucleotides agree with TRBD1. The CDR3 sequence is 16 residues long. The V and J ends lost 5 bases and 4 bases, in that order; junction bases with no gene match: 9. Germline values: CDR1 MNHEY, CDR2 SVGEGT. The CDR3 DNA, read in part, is TGTGCCAGCAGTCCTTTGAGGACAGGGGTAAATCAGCCC. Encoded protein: CASSPLRTGVNQP. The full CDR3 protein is CASSPLRTGVNQPQHF.

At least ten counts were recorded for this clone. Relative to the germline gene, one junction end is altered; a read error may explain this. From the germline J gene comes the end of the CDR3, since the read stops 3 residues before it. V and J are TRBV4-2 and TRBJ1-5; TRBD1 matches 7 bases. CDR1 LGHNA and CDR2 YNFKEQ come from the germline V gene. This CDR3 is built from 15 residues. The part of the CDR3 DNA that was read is TGCGCCAGCAGCCAAGACAGACAGGGAAATCAGCCC. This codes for CASSQDRQGNQP. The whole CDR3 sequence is CASSQDRQGNQPQHF.

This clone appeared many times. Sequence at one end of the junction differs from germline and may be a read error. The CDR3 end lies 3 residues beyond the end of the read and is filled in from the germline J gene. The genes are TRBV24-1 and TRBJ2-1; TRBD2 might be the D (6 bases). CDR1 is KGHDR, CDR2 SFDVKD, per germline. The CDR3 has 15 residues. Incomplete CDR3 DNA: TGTGCCACCGGTGATTCCCGGGACTCAACCAATGAG. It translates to CATGDSRDSTNE. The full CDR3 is CATGDSRDSTNEQFF.

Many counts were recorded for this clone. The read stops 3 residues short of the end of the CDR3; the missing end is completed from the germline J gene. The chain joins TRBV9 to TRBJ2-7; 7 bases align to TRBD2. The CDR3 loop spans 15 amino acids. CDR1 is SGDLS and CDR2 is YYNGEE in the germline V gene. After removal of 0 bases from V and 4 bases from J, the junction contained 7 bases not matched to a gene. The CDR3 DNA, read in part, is TGTGCCAGCAGCGTAGGCGGGACTATTCAGTACGAG. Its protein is CASSVGGTIQYE. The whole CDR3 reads CASSVGGTIQYEQYF.

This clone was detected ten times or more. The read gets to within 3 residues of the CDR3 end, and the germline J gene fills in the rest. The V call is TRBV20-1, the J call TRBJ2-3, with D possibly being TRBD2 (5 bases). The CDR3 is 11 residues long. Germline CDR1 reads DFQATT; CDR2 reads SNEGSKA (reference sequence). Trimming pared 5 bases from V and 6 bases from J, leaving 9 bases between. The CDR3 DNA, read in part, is TGCAGTGCTCTTATAGCGGATACG. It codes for CSALIADT. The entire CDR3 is CSALIADTQYF.

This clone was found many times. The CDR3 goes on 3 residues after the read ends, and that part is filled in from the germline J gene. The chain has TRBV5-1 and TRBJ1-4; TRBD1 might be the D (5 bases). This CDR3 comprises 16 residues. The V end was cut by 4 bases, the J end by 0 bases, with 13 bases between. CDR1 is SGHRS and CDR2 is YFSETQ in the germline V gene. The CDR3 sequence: CASSQEGGATNEKLFF. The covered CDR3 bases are TGCGCCAGCAGCCAAGAAGGAGGGGCAACTAATGAAAAA.

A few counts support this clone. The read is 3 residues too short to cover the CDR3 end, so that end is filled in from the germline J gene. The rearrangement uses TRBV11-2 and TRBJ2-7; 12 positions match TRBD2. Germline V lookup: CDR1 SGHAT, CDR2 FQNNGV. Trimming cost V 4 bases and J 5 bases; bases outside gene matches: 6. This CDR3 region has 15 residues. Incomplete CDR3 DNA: TGTGCCAGCAGCTCTCTAGCGGGAGGGCCCCACGAG. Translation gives CASSSLAGGPHE. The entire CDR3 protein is CASSSLAGGPHEQYF.

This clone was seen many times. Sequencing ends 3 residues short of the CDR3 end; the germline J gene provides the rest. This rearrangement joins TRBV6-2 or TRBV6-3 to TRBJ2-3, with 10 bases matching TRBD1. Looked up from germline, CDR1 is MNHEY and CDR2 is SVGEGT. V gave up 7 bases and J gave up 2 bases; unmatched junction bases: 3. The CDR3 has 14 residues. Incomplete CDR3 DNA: TGTGCCAGCAAGGGACAGGGGCACACAGATACG. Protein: CASKGQGHTDT. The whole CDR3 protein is CASKGQGHTDTQYF.

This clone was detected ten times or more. The part of the CDR3 DNA that was read is TGTGCCAGCAGTTACGTTGGCAAAGCCTACGAG. It codes for CASSYVGKAYE. The whole CDR3 reads CASSYVGKAYEQYF. The chain recombines TRBV6-2 or TRBV6-3 with TRBJ2-7; D is ambiguous. The read ends 3 residues before the CDR3 terminus; that terminus is restored from the germline J gene. This CDR3 region has 14 residues. Germline loops: CDR1 MNHEY, CDR2 SVGEGT. The germline V and J ends were trimmed by 2 bases and 2 bases, with 10 bases remaining between them.